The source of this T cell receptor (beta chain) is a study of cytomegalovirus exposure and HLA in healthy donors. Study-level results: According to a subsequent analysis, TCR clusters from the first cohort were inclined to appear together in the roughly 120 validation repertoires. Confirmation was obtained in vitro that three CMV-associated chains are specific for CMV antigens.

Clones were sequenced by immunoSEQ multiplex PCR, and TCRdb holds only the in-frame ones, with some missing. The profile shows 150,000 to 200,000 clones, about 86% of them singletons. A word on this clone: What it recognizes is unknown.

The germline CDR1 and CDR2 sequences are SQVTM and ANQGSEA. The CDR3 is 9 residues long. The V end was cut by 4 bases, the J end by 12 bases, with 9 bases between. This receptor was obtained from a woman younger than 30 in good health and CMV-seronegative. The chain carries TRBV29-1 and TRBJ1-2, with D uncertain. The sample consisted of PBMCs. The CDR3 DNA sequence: TGCAGCGTTGGTGGGCAGAACACCTTC. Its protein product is CSVGGQNTF.